These T cell receptor beta chains were read from a single sample in a study of T-cell memory formation after mild COVID-19. Via MiXCR, TCRdb re-called the 5' RACE reads, giving one row per CDR3 protein. The sample consists of a few hundred thousand distinct CDR3 sequences, less than 20% of them appearing once. The material sequenced was PBMCs or a T cell subset sorted from them (not recorded which). The source of these receptors is a man aged 18 to 30 who had mild COVID-19 (a few samples of this study predate the infection). Cell type and time point are not known. CDR3s include the opening cysteine and the closing phenylalanine or tryptophan. D genes are given only for firm matches. Clone size is given for some rows only: seen once, a few or many times, or a class if the clone is expanded.

>-|few|13|TRBJ1-5|TRBV6-5
TGTGCCAGCGCTACAGGGAGGGATCAGCCCCAGCATTTT
CASATGRDQPQHF
>TRBD2|few|16|TRBJ2-1|TRBV7-9
TGTGCCAGCCGGGGAATAAGCGGGGTCACCTACAATGAGCAGTTCTTC
CASRGISGVTYNEQFF
>TRBD2|-|16|TRBJ2-1|TRBV3-1
TGTGCCAGCAGGTACGGGGGGGCCGGACCCAATAATGAGCAGTTCTTC
CASRYGGAGPNNEQFF
>-|-|14|TRBJ1-1|TRBV6-2/TRBV6-3
TGTGCCAGCAGTTACGCCGGGGGCGGCACTGAAGCTTTCTTT
CASSYAGGGTEAFF
>-|few|13|TRBJ2-7|TRBV19
TGTGCCAGTAGTATATGGACAGCGGGCGAGCAGTACTTC
CASSIWTAGEQYF
>-|-|13|TRBJ2-1|TRBV4-2
TGTGCCAGCAGCGGGGCAAGCCACAATGAGCAGTTCTTC
CASSGASHNEQFF
>TRBD2|-|14|TRBJ2-1|TRBV24-1
TGTGCCACCAGTGATTCTTCTAGCGGCAATGAGCAGTTCTTC
CATSDSSSGNEQFF
>-|few|11|TRBJ2-2|TRBV29-1
TGCAGCGTACCTATTTCCGGGGAGCTGTTTTTT
CSVPISGELFF
>-|-|12|TRBJ2-5|TRBV20-1
TGCAGTGCTTCCAGGGGTAAAGAGACCCAGTACTTC
CSASRGKETQYF
>-|few|13|TRBJ2-3|TRBV6-1
TGTGCCTCTACCCCCCAAATCACAGATACGCAGTATTTT
CASTPQITDTQYF
>TRBD1|-|16|TRBJ2-1|TRBV4-3
TGCGCCAGCAGCCAGCACCGGGACAGGCTTAACAATGAGCAGTTCTTC
CASSQHRDRLNNEQFF
>TRBD2|-|15|TRBJ2-1|TRBV12-3/TRBV12-4
TGTGCCAGCAGCTCGACCCGCGGGGGCTACAATGAGCAGTTCTTC
CASSSTRGGYNEQFF
>TRBD1|few|16|TRBJ2-1|TRBV12-3/TRBV12-4
TGTGCCAGCAGTTTTCCCCCGGGACAGGGCCACAATGAGCAGTTCTTC
CASSFPPGQGHNEQFF
>-|-|16|TRBJ2-2|TRBV4-1
TGCGCCAGCAGCCAAGCCTCCTCTAGCCTAGCCGGGGAGCTGTTTTTT
CASSQASSSLAGELFF
>TRBD1|-|15|TRBJ1-4|TRBV3-1
TGTGCCAGCAGCCTGAGAGGGACAGCTAATGAAAAACTGTTTTTT
CASSLRGTANEKLFF
>-|few|11|TRBJ1-1|TRBV28
TGTGCCAGCAGTTTGATAGGGGCAGCTTTCTTT
CASSLIGAAFF
>-|few|14|TRBJ1-1|TRBV7-2
TGTGCCAGCAGCCCTCAGGGGTACAACACTGAAGCTTTCTTT
CASSPQGYNTEAFF
>-|few|14|TRBJ1-1|TRBV12-3/TRBV12-4
TGTGCCAGCAACCTACGGGGGGCACACACTGAAGCTTTCTTT
CASNLRGAHTEAFF
>-|-|14|TRBJ2-1|TRBV29-1
TGCAGCGTTCAATGGCGGGGCAAACGAGGTGAGCAGTTCTTC
CSVQWRGKRGEQFF
>-|-|17|TRBJ2-5|TRBV21-1
TGTGCCAGCAGCAAACTGGACAGGGGATGGGGGAAAGAGACCCAGTACTTC
CASSKLDRGWGKETQYF
>TRBD1|few|16|TRBJ1-1|TRBV4-1
TGCGCCAGCAGCCAAGGCCAGGGGGGAAGGAACACTGAAGCTTTCTTT
CASSQGQGGRNTEAFF
>TRBD1|-|14|TRBJ1-4|TRBV9
TGTGCCAGCAGCGTAGAGGGGGCGGTTGGAAAACTGTTTTTT
CASSVEGAVGKLFF
>-|few|14|TRBJ2-5|TRBV20-1
TGCAGTGCCCCAGGATGGGGCCCCCAAGAGACCCAGTACTTC
CSAPGWGPQETQYF
>-|-|15|TRBJ1-5|TRBV20-1
TGCAGTGCCACAAACACAGGGAATGGCAATCAGCCCCAGCATTTT
CSATNTGNGNQPQHF
>-|-|14|TRBJ2-1|TRBV5-1
TGCGCCAGCGCCCTGTGGGGGTCGGGCAATGAGCAGTTCTTC
CASALWGSGNEQFF
>-|-|15|TRBJ2-3|TRBV7-2
TGTGCCAGCAGCTTAGCAGGTCTACGCACAGATACGCAGTATTTT
CASSLAGLRTDTQYF
>-|few|15|TRBJ2-3|TRBV7-9
TGTGCCAGCAGCTTGCTTGAGTGGGACACAGATACGCAGTATTTT
CASSLLEWDTDTQYF
>-|-|12|TRBJ2-7|TRBV5-6
TGTGCCAGCAGCGGACATTCCGTCGAGCAGTACTTC
CASSGHSVEQYF
>-|many|13|TRBJ1-1|TRBV7-2
TGTGCCAGCAGCTTAGGCAGGAACACTGAAGCTTTCTTT
CASSLGRNTEAFF
>-|-|14|TRBJ1-2|TRBV20-1
TGCAGTGCAGCCGGGACCCAAACTAACTATGGCTACACCTTC
CSAAGTQTNYGYTF
>-|few|15|TRBJ2-1|TRBV7-6
TGTGCCAGCAGCTCGGCGATTAGCTCCTACAATGAGCAGTTCTTC
CASSSAISSYNEQFF
>TRBD1|few|11|TRBJ1-1|TRBV28
TGTGCCACCGACAGGGCAAGGGGAGCTTTCTTT
CATDRARGAFF
>-|few|15|TRBJ1-4|TRBV7-8
TGTGCCAGCAGCAACGGGTGGGCCCTTGTCGAAAAACTGTTTTTT
CASSNGWALVEKLFF
>-|few|16|TRBJ2-7|TRBV4-1
TGCGCCAGCAGCCAAGGCGACGGGATAGGGTTCAACGAGCAGTACTTC
CASSQGDGIGFNEQYF
>-|-|13|TRBJ2-7|TRBV7-2
TGTGCCAGCAGCTTGGCAGGATTTAACGAGCAGTACTTC
CASSLAGFNEQYF
>TRBD2|many|16|TRBJ2-2|TRBV20-1
TGCAGTGCTAGAGATTGGACTAGCGGGGGGACCGGGGAGCTGTTTTTT
CSARDWTSGGTGELFF
>-|many|12|TRBJ1-5|TRBV7-2
TGTGCCAGCAGCAAGGGGGGACAGCCCCAGCATTTT
CASSKGGQPQHF
>-|-|13|TRBJ2-5|TRBV28
TGTGCCAGCAGTCCTAGACTATCGGAGACCCAGTACTTC
CASSPRLSETQYF
>-|few|17|TRBJ2-7|TRBV3-1
TGTGCCAGCAGCCAGGGCTCTGGGGGCGCCTACTCCTACGAGCAGTACTTC
CASSQGSGGAYSYEQYF
>TRBD1|-|18|TRBJ2-1|TRBV15
TGTGCCACCAGCACCTTTTCAGGGGGCGCCTTAGGGTACAATGAGCAGTTCTTC
CATSTFSGGALGYNEQFF